The clone carrying this T cell receptor beta chain was seen more than once but under ten times. Its cognate antigen is unknown. The record originates from a study of neurological immune-mediated disorders. Study observations and caveats: Levels of TCR clonal expansion peaked in HTLV-1-associated myelopathy and reached their lowest in multiple sclerosis, under those of healthy controls.

5'RACE generated cDNA with 10-nucleotide random UMIs. Via MiXCR, TCRdb re-called the 5' RACE reads, giving one row per CDR3 protein. The sample has about 59,000 distinct CDR3 sequences; roughly 3.5% are singletons. CDR3 length: 12 amino acids. The germline gives CDR1 SGHTA, CDR2 FQGTGA. J was trimmed by 9 bases and V by 6 bases; bases with no gene match: 5. The receptor was isolated from a woman aged 25 to 39 with multiple sclerosis. Sequenced: PBMCs. The chain is built from TRBV7-3 and TRBJ2-1; the match to TRBD1 covers 7 bases. In DNA, the CDR3 is TGTGCCAGCAGTCAAGGGGGCCCTGAGCAGTTCTTC. Residues: CASSQGGPEQFF.